A selection of T cell receptor beta chains follows, all from one sample in a study of T cell responses to AZD1222 COVID-19 vaccine. The repertoire was sequenced with immunoSEQ multiplex PCR; TCRdb's copy has only in-frame clones and lacks some. This sample has 120,000 or so clones; 92% occur once, and the top ten carry about 7.8%. This sample comprised peripheral blood, obtained on day 0 of AZD1222 vaccination. The receptors derive from an adult in good health. The CDR3 runs from the conserved cysteine through the conserved F or W. Fields, in order: V gene, D gene, clone size, J gene, CDR3 DNA, CDR3 protein. The D gene is left open where the match is weak. The size field is filled for only some rows; it gives once, few, many or a size class.

V gene: TRBV11-3
D gene: .
clone size: .
J gene: TRBJ2-6
CDR3 DNA: TGTGCCAGCAGCCACAGGGTCTCTGGGGCCAACGTCCTGACTTTC
CDR3 protein: CASSHRVSGANVLTF

V gene: TRBV27
D gene: .
clone size: .
J gene: TRBJ1-5
CDR3 DNA: TGTGCCAGCAGCCCTCTCGAGGGCGATTATAGCAATCAGCCCCAGCATTTT
CDR3 protein: CASSPLEGDYSNQPQHF

V gene: TRBV6-5
D gene: TRBD2
clone size: .
J gene: TRBJ2-3
CDR3 DNA: TGTGCCAGCAGAGGGACTAGCGGGGCGGATACGCAGTATTTT
CDR3 protein: CASRGTSGADTQYF

V gene: TRBV29-1
D gene: .
clone size: .
J gene: TRBJ1-2
CDR3 DNA: TGCAGCGATTACACCTCATATGGCTACACCTTC
CDR3 protein: CSDYTSYGYTF

V gene: TRBV27
D gene: .
clone size: .
J gene: TRBJ2-1
CDR3 DNA: TGTGCCAGTCAGGTCTCCTACAATGAGCAGTTCTTC
CDR3 protein: CASQVSYNEQFF

V gene: TRBV29-1
D gene: .
clone size: .
J gene: TRBJ2-7
CDR3 DNA: TGCAGCGTTGTAAGGGGCCCCTCGTCCTACGAGCAGTACTTC
CDR3 protein: CSVVRGPSSYEQYF

V gene: TRBV6-5
D gene: TRBD1
clone size: .
J gene: TRBJ1-4
CDR3 DNA: TGTGCCAGCAGCGTTGGAGGGGGCGCACAAGAAAAACTGTTTTTT
CDR3 protein: CASSVGGGAQEKLFF

V gene: TRBV4-2
D gene: TRBD2
clone size: .
J gene: TRBJ2-3
CDR3 DNA: TGTGCCAGCAGCCAAGCTCAGTACGGGAGCGGGGCCACAGATACGCAGTATTTT
CDR3 protein: CASSQAQYGSGATDTQYF

V gene: TRBV7-2
D gene: .
clone size: .
J gene: TRBJ2-2
CDR3 DNA: TGTGCCAGCAGCACCTACTACCCCGGGGAGCTGTTTTTT
CDR3 protein: CASSTYYPGELFF

V gene: TRBV6-1
D gene: TRBD2
clone size: once
J gene: TRBJ2-7
CDR3 DNA: TGTGCCAGCAGTGAAAGAGGACTAGCTGATTACGAGCAGTACTTC
CDR3 protein: CASSERGLADYEQYF

V gene: TRBV19
D gene: .
clone size: once
J gene: TRBJ1-2
CDR3 DNA: TGTGCCAGTAGTACCCTTGGAAGGGGCAACTATGGCTACACCTTC
CDR3 protein: CASSTLGRGNYGYTF

V gene: TRBV28
D gene: .
clone size: .
J gene: TRBJ1-3
CDR3 DNA: TGTGCCAGCAGGCTAAAGGTTGGAAACACCATATATTTT
CDR3 protein: CASRLKVGNTIYF

V gene: TRBV10-2
D gene: TRBD1
clone size: .
J gene: TRBJ1-5
CDR3 DNA: TGCGCCAGCGCCGGGGGGCCGACAGGGGGCAAGATCAATCAGCCCCAGCATTTT
CDR3 protein: CASAGGPTGGKINQPQHF

V gene: TRBV12-5
D gene: .
clone size: .
J gene: TRBJ2-3
CDR3 DNA: TGTGCTAGTGGTTTTAGCCTTATCTTGGGTGAGAATAGCACAGATACGCAGTATTTT
CDR3 protein: CASGFSLILGENSTDTQYF

V gene: TRBV28
D gene: .
clone size: .
J gene: TRBJ1-5
CDR3 DNA: TGTGCCAGCAGTGAGCAAGGGCAGCCCCAGCATTTT
CDR3 protein: CASSEQGQPQHF

V gene: TRBV2
D gene: .
clone size: .
J gene: TRBJ1-1
CDR3 DNA: TGTGCCAGCAGTGAAAGAAGACAAATGAACACTGAAGCTTTCTTT
CDR3 protein: CASSERRQMNTEAFF

V gene: TRBV4-1
D gene: TRBD1
clone size: .
J gene: TRBJ1-5
CDR3 DNA: TGCGCCAGCAGCCAAGAAGACAGGGGGCATCAGCCCCAGCATTTT
CDR3 protein: CASSQEDRGHQPQHF

V gene: TRBV28
D gene: .
clone size: .
J gene: TRBJ2-6
CDR3 DNA: TGTGCCAGCAGTCCCCAGGGGTCCGGGGCCAACGTCCTGACTTTC
CDR3 protein: CASSPQGSGANVLTF

V gene: TRBV28
D gene: .
clone size: .
J gene: TRBJ1-5
CDR3 DNA: TGTGCCAGCAGCCTGAATCAGCCCCAGCATTTT
CDR3 protein: CASSLNQPQHF

V gene: TRBV24-1
D gene: .
clone size: .
J gene: TRBJ2-3
CDR3 DNA: TGTGCCACCACCGCCGGGACATTCACAGATACGCAGTATTTT
CDR3 protein: CATTAGTFTDTQYF

V gene: TRBV5-1
D gene: TRBD2
clone size: .
J gene: TRBJ2-5
CDR3 DNA: TGCGCCAGCAGCCATGGACCGGGGGGAGAGACCCAGTACTTC
CDR3 protein: CASSHGPGGETQYF

V gene: TRBV19
D gene: .
clone size: .
J gene: TRBJ1-2
CDR3 DNA: TGTGCCAGTAGTATAGATCGGATGAGTGGCTACACCTTC
CDR3 protein: CASSIDRMSGYTF

V gene: TRBV4-1
D gene: .
clone size: .
J gene: TRBJ1-4
CDR3 DNA: TGCGCCAGCAGCCAAGATCGGGGCGGGGACACCGGGTCGATTGGGGAAAAACTGTTTTTT
CDR3 protein: CASSQDRGGDTGSIGEKLFF

V gene: TRBV4-1
D gene: TRBD2
clone size: .
J gene: TRBJ2-2
CDR3 DNA: TGCGCCAGCAGCCAAGAGCCTAGCGGGGGGGCGCGCACCGGGGAGCTGTTTTTT
CDR3 protein: CASSQEPSGGARTGELFF

V gene: TRBV28
D gene: .
clone size: .
J gene: TRBJ1-1
CDR3 DNA: TGTGCCAGCAGTCCGGGGGCCAGAACTGAAGCTTTCTTT
CDR3 protein: CASSPGARTEAFF

V gene: TRBV2
D gene: .
clone size: once
J gene: TRBJ1-1
CDR3 DNA: TGTGCCAGCAGTGAAGCGCTATGGGGGGCTTTCTTT
CDR3 protein: CASSEALWGAFF